These T cell receptor beta chains were read from a single sample in a study of cytomegalovirus exposure and HLA in healthy donors. Profiling relied on immunoSEQ multiplex PCR, and the TCRdb table lists in-frame clones only, not all of them. The sample contains around 78,000 clones, less than 85% of which appear only once. The sequencing sample was made of PBMCs. The source of these receptors is a male donor in good health and CMV-seronegative. Both conserved end residues are part of each CDR3. The order of the fields is D gene, V gene, J gene, clone size, CDR3 DNA, CDR3 protein. D genes are given only for firm matches. Part of the rows lack a size; the others show once, few, many or a class for expanded clones.

NA	TRBV5-4	TRBJ1-1	NA	TGTGCCAGCAGCCTAGCACTCCCAGGACGCACTGAAGCTTTCTTT	CASSLALPGRTEAFF
NA	TRBV7-9	TRBJ1-1	once	TGTGCCAGCAGCTTAGTCGGCGGGGGCTTAAGGGGAATTGAAGCTTTCTTT	CASSLVGGGLRGIEAFF
NA	TRBV9	TRBJ2-5	NA	TGTGCCAGCAGCGTATTCGGTTCTCAAGAGACCCAGTACTTC	CASSVFGSQETQYF
NA	TRBV4-2	TRBJ2-7	NA	TGTGCCAGCAGCCAAGTTTCAACGCTCGGGTCGACCTACGAGCAGTACTTC	CASSQVSTLGSTYEQYF
NA	TRBV28	TRBJ2-1	NA	TGTGCCAGCAGCGCAGGTTCCTATACCCACAATGATATCCCACGAGCGCAGTTCTTC	CASSAGSYTHNDIPRAQFF
NA	TRBV6-1	TRBJ2-7	NA	TGTGCCAGCGGTGAATCAGGGTCGGGTGGCAACGAGCAGTACTTC	CASGESGSGGNEQYF
TRBD1	TRBV7-9	TRBJ1-1	NA	TGTGCCAGCAGCTTAGGGCCAACAGGGGTGAACACTGAAGCTTTCTTT	CASSLGPTGVNTEAFF
TRBD1	TRBV5-4	TRBJ2-2	NA	TGTGCCAGCTCAATAGGGGGGACAGGGGACACCGGGGAGCTGTTTTTT	CASSIGGTGDTGELFF
TRBD1	TRBV5-1	TRBJ2-5	NA	TGCGCCAGCAGCTTCCGGGACAGCCGAGAGACCCAGTACTTC	CASSFRDSRETQYF
TRBD1	TRBV25-1	TRBJ1-2	NA	TGTGCCAGCAGTGCCGCCGGGACAGATTTCTATGGCTACACCTTC	CASSAAGTDFYGYTF
TRBD1	TRBV5-1	TRBJ2-5	NA	TGCGCCAGCAGCTTGTCCGGGACAGCTCAAGAGACCCAGTACTTC	CASSLSGTAQETQYF
NA	TRBV19	TRBJ1-1	NA	TGTGCCAGTAGTATAGATCTGAGACACCTAATGAACACTGAAGCTTTCTTT	CASSIDLRHLMNTEAFF
TRBD1	TRBV18	TRBJ1-2	NA	TGTGCCAGCTCACCGGGACAGGGAAATGGCTACACCTTC	CASSPGQGNGYTF
NA	TRBV7-2	TRBJ1-5	NA	TGTGCCAGCAGCTTAGGGTTGGAAGACTATTATAGCAATCAGCCCCAGCATTTT	CASSLGLEDYYSNQPQHF
NA	TRBV6-6	TRBJ1-6	NA	TGTGCCAGCAGTTCCCCGGACAGTAATTCACCCCTCCACTTT	CASSSPDSNSPLHF